Listed here are 9 T cell receptor beta chains from one sample, sequenced in a study of immune heterogeneity within non-small cell lung tumors. Each sample used 550 to 650 ng of genomic DNA from bulk tumor tissue. Every primary tumor yielded several biopsies, spaced far apart, that were taken during surgery. Patients went through curative surgery, and their non-small cell lung cancer was untreated and newly diagnosed. TCR beta CDR3 was amplified by multiplex PCR, first round approximately 10 cycles, 32 V and 13 J primers. TCRdb reprocessed the multiplex PCR reads with MiXCR, giving one entry per CDR3 protein. Among 30,000 to 40,000 distinct CDR3 sequences listed, around 30% were seen once. The sequenced sample consisted of lung tumor tissue. The receptors were gathered from a man between 35 and 55 years old with non-small cell lung cancer.

This clonotype was found once. A much larger clone lies one base from this, so it may be a read error. This chain connects TRBV3-1 to TRBJ1-3; D unresolved. CDR3 length equals 12 residues. Germline assignment: CDR1 LGHDT and CDR2 YNNKEL (reference sequence). For the CDR3, the DNA is TGTGCCGGCAGTCGTTCTGGAAACACCATATATTTT. This codes for CAGSRSGNTIYF. The full variable domain, in which reference TRBV3-1 and TRBJ1-3 provide the parts outside the CDR3, is DTAVSQTPKYLVTQMGNDKSIKCEQNLGHDTMYWYKQDSKKFLKIMFSYNNKELIINETVPNRFSPKSPDKAHLNLHINSLELGDSAVYFCAGSRSGNTIYFGEGSWLTVV.

In its sample, this clonotype ranks as medium-sized. The J gene is TRBJ1-2, the V gene TRBV5-5; 8 bases agree with TRBD1. V was clipped by 4 bases and J by 7 bases; unmatched bases: 9. This CDR3 is built from 14 residues. The germline V gene encodes CDR1 SGHKS and CDR2 YYEKEE (reference sequence). CDR3 residues: CASSATTGGGGYTF. The DNA for the CDR3 is TGTGCCAGCAGCGCGACCACAGGGGGGGGTGGCTACACCTTC.

This clonotype was observed at least ten times. The chain links TRBV20-1 to TRBJ2-7; maybe TRBD2 (6 bases). Germline CDR1 and CDR2: DFQATT and SNEGSKA (reference sequence). The CDR3 loop spans 13 amino acids. The ends were cut back, 6 bases at V and 4 bases at J, with 16 bases in the middle. CDR3 protein: CSAPGTSSYEQYF. In nucleotides, the CDR3 is TGCAGTGCGCCCGGGACTTCAAGTTACGAGCAGTACTTC.

The chain joins TRBV18 to TRBJ2-7; 10 nucleotides agree with TRBD1. The CDR3 loop spans 15 amino acids. CDR1 and CDR2 (germline): KGHSH, LQKENI. Losses at the gene ends were 4 bases for V and 5 bases for J; bases not matched to a gene: 8. CDR3 loop: CASSLNPGQGNEQYF. The CDR3, as DNA: TGTGCCAGCTCACTTAATCCGGGACAGGGGAACGAGCAGTACTTC. The full variable domain, completed using reference TRBV18 and TRBJ2-7, is NAGVMQNPRHLVRRRGQEARLRCSPMKGHSHVYWYRQLPEEGLKFMVYLQKENIIDESGMPKERFSAEFPKEGPSILRIQQVVRGDSAAYFCASSLNPGQGNEQYFGPGTRLTVT.

This clonotype was seen many times. This rearrangement joins TRBV11-3 to TRBJ2-7, with a weak D call TRBD2 (6 bases). CDR3 size: 14 residues. Germline CDR1 SGHNT, CDR2 YENEEA. Between the trimmed V and J ends, which lost 8 bases and 2 bases, there was a span of 16 bases. In DNA form, the CDR3 reads TGTGCCAGCTCCCCGCTTACGGGAGCCTACGAGCAGTACTTC. This encodes CASSPLTGAYEQYF.

This clonotype was seen a handful of times. V usage is TRBV4-2 and J usage is TRBJ2-3; D call uncertain. The ends were cut back, 4 bases at V and 2 bases at J, with 13 bases in the middle. Germline V gene sequence: CDR1 LGHNA, CDR2 YNFKEQ. This CDR3 has 15 amino acids. The CDR3 nucleotides are TGTGCCAGCAGCCCGGGCTCCCCTATCACAGATACGCAGTATTTT. Amino acid sequence: CASSPGSPITDTQYF.

This clonotype has more than one count but fewer than ten. The chain combines TRBV18 with TRBJ2-2, with D possibly TRBD1 on 6 matching bases. Trimming took 2 bases from V and 3 from J, leaving 10 bases between them. Germline CDR1 KGHSH, CDR2 LQKENI. The CDR3 contains 15 residues. DNA of the CDR3: TGTGCCAGCTCACCAAACAGGGTGGACACCGGGGAGCTGTTTTTT. As protein: CASSPNRVDTGELFF.

CDR3 residues: CASRLGTEAFF. The CDR3 DNA is TGTGCCAGCAGGTTGGGCACTGAAGCTTTCTTT. V is TRBV6-1 and J is TRBJ1-1; D not certain. Germline V gene lookup returns CDR1 MNHNS and CDR2 SASEGT. The V end lost 6 bases, the J end lost 4 bases, and 6 bases lay between the germline ends. CDR3 size: 11 residues.

In regard to this clonotype: Possible read error: a much larger clone is one base away. The chain uses TRBV6-1 and TRBJ2-1, with D perhaps TRBD1 (5 bases). Trimming removed 7 bases from V and 2 bases from J, with 12 bases in between. The CDR3 spans 14 residues. Germline lookup yields CDR1 MNHNS and CDR2 SASEGT. For the CDR3, the DNA is TGTGCCAGCATTGACAGCAGCCCCTACAATGAGCAGTTCTTC. This sequence encodes CASIDSSPYNEQFF.